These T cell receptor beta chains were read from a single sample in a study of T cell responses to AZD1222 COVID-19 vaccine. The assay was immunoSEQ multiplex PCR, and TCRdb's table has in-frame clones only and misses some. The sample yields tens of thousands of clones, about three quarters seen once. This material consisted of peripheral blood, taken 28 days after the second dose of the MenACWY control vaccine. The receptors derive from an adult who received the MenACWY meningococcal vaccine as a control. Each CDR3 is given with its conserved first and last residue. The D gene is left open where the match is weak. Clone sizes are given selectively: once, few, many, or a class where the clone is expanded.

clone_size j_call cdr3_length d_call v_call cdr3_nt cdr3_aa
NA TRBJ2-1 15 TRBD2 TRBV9 TGTGCCAGCAGCGCTGGACTAGCGGGAAATCATGAGCAGTTCTTC CASSAGLAGNHEQFF
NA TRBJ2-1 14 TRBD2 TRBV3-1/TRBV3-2 TGTGCCAGCAGCCAAGCCGGGCGGGGGAGTGAGCAGTTCTTC CASSQAGRGSEQFF
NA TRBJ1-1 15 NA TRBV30 TGTGCCTGGAGTCCGACGACATTGCTGAACACTGAAGCTTTCTTT CAWSPTTLLNTEAFF
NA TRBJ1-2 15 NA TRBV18 TGTGCCAGCTCACCGATACGGGATGGAGACTATGGCTACACCTTC CASSPIRDGDYGYTF
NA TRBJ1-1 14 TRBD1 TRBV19 TGTGCCAGTATGTACAGGGGAGCGGACACTGAAGCTTTCTTT CASMYRGADTEAFF
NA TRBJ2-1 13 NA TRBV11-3 TGTGCCAGCAGCCTGGGGTCAAGCAATGAGCAGTTCTTC CASSLGSSNEQFF
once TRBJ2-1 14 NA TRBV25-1 TGTGCCAGCAGAGGGGGGATAGCCTACAATGAGCAGTTCTTC CASRGGIAYNEQFF
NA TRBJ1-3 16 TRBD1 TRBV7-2 TGTGCCAGCAGCTTAGACGGGACAGTCTCTGGAAACACCATATATTTT CASSLDGTVSGNTIYF
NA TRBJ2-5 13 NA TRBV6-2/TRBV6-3 TGTGCCAGCAGTCGGGACCACGGGGAGACCCAGTACTTC CASSRDHGETQYF
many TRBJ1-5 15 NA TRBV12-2 TGTGCAAGTCGCCCTTACTCGGGACACCTCAGAGCCCAGCATTTT CASRPYSGHLRAQHF
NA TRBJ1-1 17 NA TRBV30 TGTGCCTGGAGTGTACGTTGGGAGGACACGGGTTTGGGTGAAGCTTTCTTT CAWSVRWEDTGLGEAFF
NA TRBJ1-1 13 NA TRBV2 TGTGCCAGCAGTAAACAGGGGAACACTGAAGCTTTCTTT CASSKQGNTEAFF
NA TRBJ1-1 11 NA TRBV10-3 TGTGCCATCCGGGGAACAGATGAAGCTTTCTTT CAIRGTDEAFF
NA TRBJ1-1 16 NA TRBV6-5 TGTGCCAGCAGTTACGACAGTTCGGGGGGGAACACTGAAGCTTTCTTT CASSYDSSGGNTEAFF
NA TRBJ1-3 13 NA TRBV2 TGTGCCAGCAGGCAGGGCTATGGAAACACCATATATTTT CASRQGYGNTIYF
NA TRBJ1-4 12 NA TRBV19 TGTGCCAGCGGGACACGTAATGAAAAACTGTTTTTT CASGTRNEKLFF
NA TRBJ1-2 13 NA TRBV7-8 TGTGCCAGCAGCCTCTCGGGGGAAGGCGGCTACACCTTC CASSLSGEGGYTF
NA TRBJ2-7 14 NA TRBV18 TGTGCCAGCTCACCGGGATCCTTGGTTTACGAGCAGTACTTC CASSPGSLVYEQYF
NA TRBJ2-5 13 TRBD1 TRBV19 TGTGCCAGTAGTGGGGACAGGGAAGAGACCCAGTACTTC CASSGDREETQYF
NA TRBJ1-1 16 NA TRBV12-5 TGTGCTAGTGGTTTGGTACGGGGGGATGGTAACACTGAAGCTTTCTTT CASGLVRGDGNTEAFF
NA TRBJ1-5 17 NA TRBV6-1 TGTGCCAGCAGTGAAGGGCGGCAGAGACCTAGCAATCAGCCCCAGCATTTT CASSEGRQRPSNQPQHF
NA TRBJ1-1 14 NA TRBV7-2 TGTGCCAGCAGCTTAGGGGGGTCGGGTACTGAAGCTTTCTTT CASSLGGSGTEAFF
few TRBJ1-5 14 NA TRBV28 TGTGCCAGCAAGCTGACACATAGCAATCAGCCCCAGCATTTT CASKLTHSNQPQHF
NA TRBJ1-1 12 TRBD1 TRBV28 TGTGCCAGCAGGGGACCGGGACAGGGAGCTTTCTTT CASRGPGQGAFF
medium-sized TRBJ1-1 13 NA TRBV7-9 TGTGCCAGCAGCTCTACACAGAACACTGAAGCTTTCTTT CASSSTQNTEAFF
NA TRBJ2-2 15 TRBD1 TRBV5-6 TGTGCCAGCAGATCAACAGGGGCGAACACCGGGGAGCTGTTTTTT CASRSTGANTGELFF
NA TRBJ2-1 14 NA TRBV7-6 TGTGCCAGCAGCTTAAGGCCCAAGACCGGTGAGCAGTTCTTC CASSLRPKTGEQFF
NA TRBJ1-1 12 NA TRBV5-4 TGTGCCAGCAGCTATGGGAACACTGAAGCTTTCTTT CASSYGNTEAFF
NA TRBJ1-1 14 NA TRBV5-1 TGCGCCAGCAGCCGAACAGGGCGGGACACTGAAGCTTTCTTT CASSRTGRDTEAFF
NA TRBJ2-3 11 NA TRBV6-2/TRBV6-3 TGTGCCAGCAGCCACACAGATACGCAGTATTTT CASSHTDTQYF
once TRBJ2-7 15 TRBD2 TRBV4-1 TGCGCCAGCAGCCTGGAGTTCGGACTAGCAGCCGAGCAGTACTTC CASSLEFGLAAEQYF
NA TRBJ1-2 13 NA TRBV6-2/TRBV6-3 TGTGCCAGCAGTTTCGGGACCCTCTTTGGCTACACCTTC CASSFGTLFGYTF
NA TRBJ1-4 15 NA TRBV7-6 TGTGCCAGCAGCGCCCGTGAGGAAGGTAATGAAAAACTGTTTTTT CASSAREEGNEKLFF